The next 24 T cell receptor beta chains were all read from a single sample in a study of blood T cell repertoires in COVID-19. Measured with immunoSEQ multiplex PCR; TCRdb has only the in-frame clones, and not every one. Among over 250,000 clones listed, 80% to 90% were seen once. The sequenced sample was peripheral blood. These receptors originate from a woman in her 70s with acute or convalescent COVID-19.

The gene calls are TRBV27 and TRBJ2-4; 14 bases line up with TRBD2. V dropped 4 bases and J dropped 7; count of bases not matched to a gene: 3. The V gene's germline CDR1 is MNHEY and CDR2 SMNVEV (reference sequence). This CDR3 has 15 amino acids. CDR3 bases: TGTGCCAGCAGTTCACGACTAGCGGGGGGGAACATTCAGTACTTC. The encoded protein is CASSSRLAGGNIQYF.

The chain uses TRBV19 and TRBJ1-1, with 7 bases identical to TRBD1. CDR3 length equals 14 residues. The germline CDR1 and CDR2 sequences are LNHDA and SQIVND (reference sequence). Unmatched junction bases numbered 12, after V lost 7 bases and J lost 7 bases. This CDR3 is CASNVGDRNDEAFF. The CDR3 DNA follows: TGTGCCAGTAACGTGGGGGACAGAAACGATGAAGCTTTCTTT.

CDR3 sequence (DNA): TGTGCCAGTAGGCCCCGGACTAGCGGGGGCGCCCGAGATACGCAGTATTTT. It codes for CASRPRTSGGARDTQYF. The chain carries TRBV19 and TRBJ2-3; TRBD2 matches 13 bases. Germline V gives CDR1 LNHDA, CDR2 SQIVND (reference sequence). Trimming cost V 6 bases and J 5 bases; bases outside gene matches: 11. There are 17 residues in the CDR3.

The J gene is TRBJ1-2, the V gene TRBV4-2; maybe TRBD1 (5 bases). Trimming pared 2 bases from V and 3 bases from J, leaving 10 bases between. Germline V gene lookup returns CDR1 LGHNA and CDR2 YNFKEQ. CDR3 size: 14 residues. The CDR3: CASSQSQGDYGYTF. DNA of the CDR3: TGTGCCAGCAGCCAATCGCAGGGCGACTATGGCTACACCTTC.

The chain uses TRBV5-6 and TRBJ1-2; tentative D call: TRBD1 (5 bases). The CDR3 spans 14 residues. CDR1 and CDR2 from the germline V gene are SGHDT and YYEEEE. V lost 4 bases and J lost 5, with 15 bases in between. The CDR3 coding sequence is TGTGCCAGCAGCCCCACTGAAGGGGAATATGGCTACACCTTC. Its translation: CASSPTEGEYGYTF.

The V and J genes are TRBV10-3 and TRBJ2-4; D perhaps matches TRBD2 (7 bases). The CDR3 is made up of 12 amino acids. In germline, CDR1 is ENHRY, CDR2 SYGVKD. V shed 5 bases and J shed 7 bases, with 9 bases lying between them. CDR3 coding DNA: TGTGCCATCAGTAGGGGGGGGAACATTCAGTACTTC. Protein product: CAISRGGNIQYF.

The CDR3 DNA is TGTGCCATCAGTCCTAGGGGGCTGAACTATGGCTACACCTTC. Translating gives CAISPRGLNYGYTF. V is TRBV10-3 and J is TRBJ1-2, with 7 nucleotides matching TRBD1. Germline trimming cut 5 bases from V and 2 bases from J; bases unmatched to any gene: 5. The CDR3 consists of 14 residues. Germline CDR1 is ENHRY and CDR2 is SYGVKD.

The rearrangement joins TRBV12-3 or TRBV12-4 to TRBJ1-4; 10 bases line up with TRBD1. V gave up 3 bases and J gave up 16 bases; unmatched junction bases: 5. This CDR3 has 12 amino acids. The CDR3, as DNA: TGTGCCAGCAGTTTGGGGACAGGGGAGGGGTTTTTT. As protein: CASSLGTGEGFF.

The genes are TRBV7-3 and TRBJ2-4; weak D call: TRBD1 (6 bases). Germline V CDR1 and CDR2: SGHTA, FQGTGA. The CDR3 totals 14 residues. With 6 bases removed from V and 2 bases from J, the gap between germline ends came to 11 bases. The CDR3 region has the DNA TGTGCCAGCAGTCCAGGGGTGTCCAAAAACATTCAGTACTTC. Encoded protein: CASSPGVSKNIQYF.

This CDR3 is CAIGQGGDEQFF. CDR3 bases: TGTGCCATCGGACAGGGTGGGGATGAGCAGTTCTTC. J is TRBJ2-1 and V is TRBV10-3, with 8 bases lining up with TRBD1. V dropped 8 bases and J dropped 8; count of bases not matched to a gene: 5. Per the germline V gene, CDR1 is ENHRY and CDR2 is SYGVKD. The CDR3 is 12 residues long.

This chain links TRBV3-1 (or the pseudogene TRBV3-2) with TRBJ1-1; D gene uncertain. CDR1 and CDR2 (germline): LGHDT, YNNKEL (reference sequence). Trimming took off 1 base at V and 5 bases at J, with 14 bases between the two ends. CDR3 length: 15 residues. CDR3 nucleotides: TGTGCCAGCAGCCAAGCGTTCACCCTTCGGACTGAAGCTTTCTTT. Encoded protein: CASSQAFTLRTEAFF.

This clone was counted once. The chain combines TRBV24-1 with TRBJ1-4; 9 bases fit TRBD1. The CDR3 spans 17 residues. Germline V gives CDR1 KGHDR, CDR2 SFDVKD. Trimming took 4 bases from V and 7 from J; bases not matched to a gene: 12. The CDR3 spells CATSERGTGTNSEKLFF. Written as DNA, the CDR3 is TGTGCCACCAGTGAGCGGGGGACAGGGACCAACAGTGAAAAACTGTTTTTT.

The chain couples TRBV24-1 to TRBJ1-2, with a tentative D call TRBD1 (5 bases). CDR1 is KGHDR, CDR2 SFDVKD, per germline. V gave up 7 bases and J gave up 8 bases, with 19 bases separating them. This CDR3 has 14 residues. The CDR3, as DNA: TGTGCCACCAGGCCATCCTCAGGGAGGGCGGGCTACACCTTC. Translation: CATRPSSGRAGYTF.

This clone was counted once. The chain carries TRBV4-1 and TRBJ1-4, with D possibly TRBD1 on 5 matching bases. CDR1 is MGHRA, CDR2 YSYEKL, per germline. Between the trimmed V and J ends, which lost 1 base and 3 bases, there was a span of 9 bases. CDR3 length equals 15 residues. CDR3 sequence: CASSQVGLANEKLFF. CDR3 coding DNA: TGCGCCAGCAGCCAAGTGGGGCTGGCTAATGAAAAACTGTTTTTT.

In nucleotides, the CDR3 is TGCGCCAGCAGCGCGACCAGGGGGATAAACACTGAAGCTTTCTTT. Residues: CASSATRGINTEAFF. The V and J genes are TRBV5-1 and TRBJ1-1, with 7 bases matching TRBD1. The V gene's germline CDR1 is SGHRS and CDR2 YFSETQ. V lost 4 bases, J lost 2 bases, and 8 bases stayed unmatched. The CDR3 has 15 residues.

The gene calls are TRBV25-1 and TRBJ2-2; a possible D gene is TRBD2 (6 bases). The germline V gene has CDR1 MGHDK and CDR2 SYGVNS. V lost 8 bases to trimming and J lost 1 base, with 11 bases between them. This CDR3 has 14 amino acids. CDR3 DNA sequence: TGTGCCAGCCTGGGGCGGGGGAACACCGGGGAGCTGTTTTTT. Translated: CASLGRGNTGELFF.

V and J are TRBV5-5 and TRBJ2-5, with TRBD2 matching over 9 bases. The germline gives CDR1 SGHKS, CDR2 YYEKEE (reference sequence). Losses at the gene ends were 6 bases for V and 5 bases for J; bases not matched to a gene: 17. The CDR3 runs to 17 residues. DNA for the CDR3: TGTGCCAGCACCAGAGCGGGAGGTAGGGGGTTCTCGGAGACCCAGTACTTC. Amino acids: CASTRAGGRGFSETQYF.

V usage is TRBV5-1 and J usage is TRBJ2-3; D not resolved. V shed 2 bases and J shed 0 bases, with 10 bases lying between them. The germline gives CDR1 SGHRS, CDR2 YFSETQ. CDR3 size: 15 residues. The chain's CDR3 is CASSFSPTSTDTQYF. DNA for the CDR3: TGCGCCAGCAGCTTCTCCCCGACTAGCACAGATACGCAGTATTTT.

The chain uses TRBV6-6 and TRBJ1-2; TRBD1 agrees at 10 bases. Germline assignment: CDR1 MNHNY and CDR2 SVGAGI (reference sequence). Trimming at V came to 6 bases and at J to 8 bases, leaving 9 bases not matched to a gene. This CDR3 is 14 amino acids long. CDR3 sequence (DNA): TGTGCCAGCAGCCCTCGAGGGACAGGGGTAGGCTACACCTTC. This codes for CASSPRGTGVGYTF.

V and J are TRBV6-1 and TRBJ2-7; TRBD2 might be the D (6 bases). The ends were cut back, 3 bases at V and 8 bases at J, with 14 bases in the middle. The CDR3 has 13 residues. Looked up from germline, CDR1 is MNHNS and CDR2 is SASEGT. The DNA for the CDR3 is TGTGCCAGCAGTGACCCGGGGGATAGGCAGCAGTACTTC. Its translation: CASSDPGDRQQYF.

The CDR3 coding sequence is TGTGCCATGGCCCGGGACAAAAACTACGAGCAGTACTTC. Amino acids: CAMARDKNYEQYF. This chain uses TRBV10-3 with TRBJ2-7, with TRBD1 as a possible D gene (6 bases). From germline, CDR1 is ENHRY and CDR2 SYGVKD. This CDR3 region has 13 residues. V was cut by 9 bases and J by 3 bases, with 15 bases left in between.

The V gene is TRBV11-2, the J gene TRBJ2-7; D is perhaps TRBD1 (6 bases). This CDR3 spans 11 amino acids. CDR1 and CDR2 (germline): SGHAT, FQNNGV. Trimming pared 5 bases from V and 4 bases from J, leaving 6 bases between. CDR3 bases: TGTGCCAGCAGCAGGGGGTACGAGCAGTACTTC. This gives the protein CASSRGYEQYF. Based on the CDR3 plus reference TRBV11-2 and TRBJ2-7, the full variable domain is EAGVAQSPRYKIIEKRQSVAFWCNPISGHATLYWYQQILGQGPKLLIQFQNNGVVDDSQLPKDRFSAERLKGVDSTLKIQPAKLEDSAVYLCASSRGYEQYFGPGTRLTVT.

This chain joins TRBV18 and TRBJ1-4; D gene ambiguous. Trimming took 2 bases from V and 0 from J, leaving 7 bases between them. Germline CDR1 and CDR2: KGHSH and LQKENI. This CDR3 comprises 15 residues. The CDR3 sequence: CASSPNAPTNEKLFF. CDR3 bases: TGTGCCAGCTCACCAAACGCGCCAACTAATGAAAAACTGTTTTTT.

The V call is TRBV30, the J call TRBJ1-3; possible D gene TRBD1, 5 bases. Trimming took off 8 bases at V and 0 bases at J, with 8 bases between the two ends. From germline, CDR1 is GTSNPN and CDR2 SVGIG (reference sequence). This CDR3 spans 12 amino acids. The CDR3 nucleotides read TGTGCCGGCGGGGCCTCTGGAAACACCATATATTTT. Translation gives CAGGASGNTIYF.